The clone carrying this T cell receptor beta chain was detected ten times or more. Amplification of TCR alpha and beta CDR3 regions from RNA used iRepertoire nested multiplex PCR. TCRdb re-analysed the multiplex PCR reads in MiXCR, keeping a single row per CDR3 protein. The table lists around 97,000 distinct CDR3 sequences, around 31% of them singletons. This sample was included in a study of glioma-infiltrating T cells. The sample was glioma tissue, nonneoplastic brain tissue, or PBMCs (not recorded which). The TCR comes from a human donor with low-grade glioma or glioblastoma, undergoing nonglioma brain surgery, or in good health (not recorded which).

For the CDR3, the DNA is TGTGCCAGCAGCTCTAGAGGGGCGGCTGAAGCTTTCTTT. It translates to CASSSRGAAEAFF. The chain joins TRBV7-9 to TRBJ1-1; D is perhaps TRBD1 (5 bases). CDR1 is SEHNR, CDR2 FQNEAQ, per germline (reference sequence). The CDR3 has 13 amino acids. The V gene lost 4 bases and the J gene lost 6 bases, with 12 bases spanning the gap.